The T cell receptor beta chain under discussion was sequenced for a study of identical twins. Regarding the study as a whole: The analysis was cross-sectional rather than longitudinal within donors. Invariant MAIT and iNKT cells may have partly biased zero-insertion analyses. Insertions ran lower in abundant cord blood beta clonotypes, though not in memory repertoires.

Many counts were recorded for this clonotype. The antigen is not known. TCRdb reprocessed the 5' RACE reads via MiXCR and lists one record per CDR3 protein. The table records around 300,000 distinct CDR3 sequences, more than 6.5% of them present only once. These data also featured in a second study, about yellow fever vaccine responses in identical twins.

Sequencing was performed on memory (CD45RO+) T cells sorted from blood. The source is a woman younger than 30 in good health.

The CDR3 DNA sequence: TGTGCCAGCTACAGCTTACTAAGCACAGATACGCAGTATTTT. Protein sequence: CASYSLLSTDTQYF. The chain carries TRBV5-6 and TRBJ2-3; D not certain. Germline-derived CDR1 and CDR2 are SGHDT and YYEEEE. V lost 7 bases and J 0 bases, leaving 12 bases between the germline ends. The CDR3 runs 14 residues.